This T cell receptor (beta chain) was sequenced for a study of beta chain features in type 1 diabetes. As for the study in general: Examined across all samples were 90 million to 130 million sorted cells. The study's findings and limits: In all four CD4+ subsets, TCRB CDR3 length was significantly, moderately reduced in type 1 diabetes.

This clone was found a few times. Its antigen is not identified. The investigators reverse transcribed all of the isolated RNA, so they sequenced expressed TCRB transcripts. Data came from immunoSEQ multiplex PCR; TCRdb stores just in-frame clones and leaves some out. The profile shows some 290,000 clones, roughly an eighth of them singletons. Averaging around 110 mL, one heparinised blood draw came from each individual donor. Sequencing used naive CD4+ T cells from blood. This TCR was sampled from a young man with type 1 diabetes.

CDR3 nucleotide sequence: TGTGCCAGCAGGAAAACAGGGTCGGCAGGCGAGCAGTACTTC. The encoded protein is CASRKTGSAGEQYF. The chain combines TRBV28 with TRBJ2-7; D is possibly TRBD1 (6 bases). The CDR3 is 14 amino acids. Germline-derived CDR1 and CDR2 are MDHEN and SYDVKM. V was clipped by 6 bases and J by 6 bases, with 18 bases between them.